The 10 T cell receptor beta chains given below trace back to one sample, sequenced in a study of post-analysis software for immune sequencing data. TCR beta cDNA libraries had unique molecular identifiers. TCRdb re-called the PCR reads through MiXCR, storing one row per CDR3 protein. The top ten hold roughly 4.9% of the sample, which has some 800,000 distinct CDR3 sequences, roughly 50% seen once. The antigens these receptors bind are not known. Whole-study results and caveats: Patients used about 5 TRBV segments, including TRBV5-6, TRBV5-1 and TRBV20-1, more often than controls.

The sequencing sample was made of blood. These receptors were obtained from a girl under 18 with multiple sclerosis.

The V call is TRBV7-2, the J call TRBJ1-1; D not resolved. V shed 0 bases and J shed 6 bases, with 8 bases lying between them. The CDR3 contains 13 residues. Germline V gene data show CDR1 as SGHTA and CDR2 as FQGNSA. CDR3 coding DNA: TGTGCCAGCAGCTTAGCCGGGGTCGCTGAAGCTTTCTTT. Translated: CASSLAGVAEAFF.

This chain connects TRBV15 to TRBJ2-1, with TRBD1 as a possible D gene (6 bases). Germline assignment: CDR1 LNHNV and CDR2 YYDKDF (reference sequence). The CDR3 covers 15 residues. V was pared by 0 bases and J by 7 bases, with 13 bases between. CDR3 DNA: TGTGCCACCAGCAGAGATCGCGAGGGACATAATGAGCAGTTCTTC. This codes for CATSRDREGHNEQFF.

The V call is TRBV7-9, the J call TRBJ2-7; D not certain. The CDR3 length is 13 residues. Germline V CDR1 and CDR2: SEHNR, FQNEAQ (reference sequence). V dropped 8 bases and J dropped 2 bases, with 13 bases sitting between them. The DNA for the CDR3 is TGTGCCAGCCAGGCAGCTACAGCCTACGAGCAGTACTTC. This sequence encodes CASQAATAYEQYF. Drawing the rest from reference TRBV7-9 and TRBJ2-7, the complete variable domain is DTGVSQNPRHKITKRGQNVTFRCDPISEHNRLYWYRQTLGQGPEFLTYFQNEAQLEKSRLLSDRFSAERPKGSFSTLEIQRTEQGDSAMYLCASQAATAYEQYFGPGTRLTVT.

The chain carries TRBV6-2 or TRBV6-3 and TRBJ1-1; D might be TRBD1 (6 bases). Germline CDR1 reads MNHEY; CDR2 reads SVGEGT. The CDR3 totals 14 residues. V was clipped by 2 bases and J by 1 base, with 8 bases between them. DNA of the CDR3: TGTGCCAGCAGTTACCTACAGGGGAACACTGAAGCTTTCTTT. Its protein is CASSYLQGNTEAFF.

On this clonotype: It is likely a read error, because the conserved phenylalanine at the end of the CDR3 is missing. V gene TRBV7-9 combines with J gene TRBJ2-6, with 8 nucleotides matching TRBD1. The CDR3 contains 16 residues. V shed 5 bases, J shed 0 bases, and the junction held 3 bases outside the gene matches. The V gene's germline CDR1 is SEHNR and CDR2 FQNEAQ (reference sequence). The CDR3 DNA sequence: TGTGCCAGCAGCCAGGGGACAGGCTCTGGGGCCAACGTCCTGACTGTC. It translates to CASSQGTGSGANVLTV.

The chain is built from TRBV7-2 and TRBJ2-1; D possibly corresponds to TRBD1 (5 bases). CDR3 length: 13 residues. Germline lookup yields CDR1 SGHTA and CDR2 FQGNSA. V dropped 7 bases and J dropped 2 bases, with 9 bases sitting between them. CDR3 protein: CASMAGTYNEQFF. The CDR3 bases are TGTGCCAGCATGGCAGGGACCTACAATGAGCAGTTCTTC.

This clonotype has more than one count but fewer than ten. The chain recombines TRBV20-1 with TRBJ2-3, with 7 bases aligning to TRBD2. Per germline, CDR1 DFQATT and CDR2 SNEGSKA (reference sequence). Germline trimming cut 7 bases from V and 2 bases from J; bases unmatched to any gene: 6. The CDR3 runs to 13 residues. Here the CDR3 DNA reads TGCAGTGTGGGGACTACCTCCACAGATACGCAGTATTTT. This sequence encodes CSVGTTSTDTQYF.

J is TRBJ2-5 and V is TRBV27; D ambiguous. Germline loops: CDR1 MNHEY, CDR2 SMNVEV (reference sequence). The germline V and J ends were trimmed by 4 bases and 4 bases, with 13 bases remaining between them. This CDR3 comprises 14 residues. CDR3 amino acids: CASSSAGYGETQYF. CDR3 nucleotide sequence: TGTGCCAGCAGTTCCGCCGGGTACGGAGAGACCCAGTACTTC.

The chain employs TRBV29-1 and TRBJ2-1, with 11 positions matching TRBD2. Germline loops: CDR1 SQVTM, CDR2 ANQGSEA. CDR3 size: 14 residues. V lost 2 bases, J lost 8 bases, and 5 bases stayed unmatched. The CDR3 DNA sequence: TGCAGCGTTGAAAGGATAGCGGGAGGGGATGAGCAGTTCTTC. This encodes CSVERIAGGDEQFF.

The rearrangement links TRBV29-1 to TRBJ2-7; perhaps D is TRBD1 or TRBD2 (5 bases each). The germline gives CDR1 SQVTM, CDR2 ANQGSEA. The CDR3 spans 14 residues. With 3 bases removed from V and 0 bases from J, the gap between germline ends came to 12 bases. This CDR3 is CSVEKGSGSYEQYF. CDR3 sequence (DNA): TGCAGCGTTGAGAAGGGGAGCGGCTCCTACGAGCAGTACTTC.